This TCR beta chain was captured in a study of blood T cell repertoires in COVID-19. At the level of the study: The United States, Italy and Spain were the sources of the acute and convalescent COVID-19 samples.

Per the study methods: Reference gene primer amplification gave nucleated cell count estimates. Libraries were prepared by immunoSEQ multiplex PCR; TCRdb keeps only in-frame clonotypes and omits some of them. That table furnishes V, J and clone size, whereas the DNA furnished D and trimming. Among 170,000 or so clones listed, approximately 84% were seen once. Participant age was about 18 to 95 years, and participants resided in roughly 25 US areas. Self-reported history from a screening survey and questionnaire set each donor's cohort. This CDR3 has 14 residues. Germline loops: CDR1 SGHRS, CDR2 YFSETQ. V lost 0 bases, J lost 5 bases, and 0 bases stayed unmatched.

This receptor was obtained from a woman aged 45-59 years who had recovered from COVID-19. The sequenced sample was PBMCs or T cells enriched from blood (not recorded which). V gene TRBV5-1 combines with J gene TRBJ1-5; 9 nucleotides align to TRBD1. CDR3 coding DNA: TGCGCCAGCAGCTTGGGGACAGGGGATCAGCCCCAGCATTTT. It translates to CASSLGTGDQPQHF.